The clone carrying this TCR beta chain showed up just a few times. Its antigen is not identified. At the DNA level, this CDR3 is encoded by other sequences in the same sample as well. Recipients received nonmyeloablative bone marrow transplants from related graft donors, with transient mixed chimerism. Unstimulated Tregs (CD4+CD25+CD127-) and CD4+CD25- non-Tregs were sorted from PBMCs. This sample is drawn from a study of Tregs in tolerant kidney transplant recipients. Study-level findings and limits: Expanding Tregs on activated donor B cells appeared to best identify donor-specific TCRbeta clones. Some patients' samples used different primers over time, so nucleotide sequences weren't comparable.

The protocol was immunoSEQ multiplex PCR, while the TCRdb copy is restricted to in-frame clones and leaves out a portion. The sample gives about 64,000 clones, roughly 86% of which show up once; 3.8% is in the top ten. Germline CDR1 is SGHRS and CDR2 is YFSETQ. The CDR3 consists of 16 residues. V shed 4 bases and J 2 bases; nucleotides not matched to a gene: 5. The TCR was taken from a human patient who received a combined kidney and bone marrow transplant. Some of the T cells might come from the graft donor. The genes are TRBV5-1 and TRBJ2-7; 14 bases fit TRBD2. Sample: CD4+ T cells from blood (PBMCs), taken 6 months after the transplant. DNA of the CDR3: TGCGCCAGCAGCCCGGGACTAGCGGGGGTCACCTACGAGCAGTACTTC. This sequence encodes CASSPGLAGVTYEQYF.